Presented here are 21 T cell receptor beta chains from one specimen sequenced in a study of breast tumors, draining lymph nodes, adjacent tissues. TCRdb used MiXCR to reprocess the multiplex PCR reads, holding one entry per CDR3 protein. The data contain 200,000 to 300,000 distinct CDR3 sequences, roughly 30% of them singletons. Breast cancer patients provided tissue from their axillary draining lymph nodes. The sequenced material came from axillary lymph node tissue. These receptors were collected from a female donor with breast cancer. Some clones in this sample may be carry-over from other donors' samples.

The genes are TRBV7-9 and TRBJ2-3; D may be TRBD1 or TRBD2 (6 bases each). This CDR3 comprises 14 residues. The V and J ends lost 2 bases and 6 bases respectively, with 12 bases between them. Germline CDR1 reads SEHNR; CDR2 reads FQNEAQ (reference sequence). The CDR3 sequence: CASSLMGGGDTQYF. The CDR3, as DNA: TGTGCCAGCAGCTTAATGGGGGGCGGGGATACGCAGTATTTT.

On this clonotype: This sequence may be a read error, since a much larger clone differs from it by one base. The CDR3 does not end in the conserved phenylalanine or tryptophan, so this is likely a read error. This rearrangement joins TRBV20-1 to TRBJ2-5, with TRBD2 identical over 12 bases. TRBJ2-7 explains the end of the DNA better; the J call may be wrong. The CDR3 loop spans 14 amino acids. Germline V gene lookup returns CDR1 DFQATT and CDR2 SNEGSKA (reference sequence). CDR3 sequence (DNA): TGCAGTGCTATACTAGCGGGAGGACCCTACGAGCAGTACTCC. Its translation is CSAILAGGPYEQYS.

The chain combines TRBV10-3 with TRBJ2-3, with 13 bases aligning to TRBD2. From germline, CDR1 is ENHRY and CDR2 SYGVKD. V dropped 9 bases and J dropped 6; count of bases not matched to a gene: 6. The CDR3 length is 14 residues. DNA of the CDR3: TGTGCCATTCGACTAGCGGGAGGATGGGATACGCAGTATTTT. This encodes CAIRLAGGWDTQYF.

The chain carries TRBV28 and TRBJ2-2, with no clear D. Germline lookup yields CDR1 MDHEN and CDR2 SYDVKM. Trimming left V 3 bases short and J 1 base short, with 12 bases between. The CDR3 is made up of 16 amino acids. In DNA form, the CDR3 reads TGTGCCAGCAGTTTCCCACTCGGCGGGAACACCGGGGAGCTGTTTTTT. Translation gives CASSFPLGGNTGELFF.

Concerning this clonotype: This may be a read error, as it is one base from a much larger clone. This chain joins TRBV27 and TRBJ1-6; TRBD1 might be the D (5 bases). Per germline, CDR1 MNHEY and CDR2 SMNVEV (reference sequence). CDR3 length: 14 residues. The chain's CDR3 is CASRWGQGNSSLHF. CDR3 sequence (DNA): TGTGCCAGCAGGTGGGGCCAGGGCAATTCATCCCTCCACTTT.

Regarding this clonotype: The conserved closing phenylalanine or tryptophan is absent in this CDR3, likely reflecting a read error. The chain carries TRBV7-9 and TRBJ1-2, with D maybe TRBD1 (6 bases). The germline CDR1 and CDR2 sequences are SEHNR and FQNEAQ (reference sequence). The V gene lost 6 bases and the J gene lost 2 bases, with 10 bases spanning the gap. The CDR3 is 13 residues long. The CDR3 DNA follows: TGTGCCAGCAGGGACAGCCTGAACTATGGCTACACCTCC. It yields the protein CASRDSLNYGYTS.

Many counts were recorded for this clonotype. This sequence joins TRBV4-2 and TRBJ2-3; no firm D call. This CDR3 is built from 16 residues. The V and J ends lost 0 bases and 3 bases respectively, with 13 bases between them. Germline CDR1 is LGHNA and CDR2 is YNFKEQ. The CDR3 nucleotides read TGTGCCAGCAGCCAAGAAGTTAGTAGGACGACAGATACGCAGTATTTT. Encoded protein: CASSQEVSRTTDTQYF.

This chain's CDR3 is CASGFVLDSSEQFF. The CDR3 DNA reads as TGTGCTAGTGGTTTCGTACTCGATAGCAGCGAGCAGTTCTTC. The rearrangement links TRBV12-5 to TRBJ2-1, with no clear D. This CDR3 region has 14 residues. The V gene lost 3 bases and the J gene lost 10 bases, with 16 bases spanning the gap. Germline V gene lookup returns CDR1 LGHNT and CDR2 FRNRAP.

The V gene is TRBV11-2, the J gene TRBJ2-5; 10 bases match TRBD2. Germline lookup yields CDR1 SGHAT and CDR2 FQNNGV. This CDR3 is 14 amino acids long. V lost 5 bases and J lost 4; bases outside the gene matches: 4. In DNA form, the CDR3 reads TGTGCCAGCAGCGTAGCTAGCGGGAGAGAGACCCAGTACTTC. Translating it yields CASSVASGRETQYF.

This clonotype was seen only once. A much larger clone differs from this one at a single base, so this may be a read error. This rearrangement joins TRBV19 to TRBJ1-5, with a possible D match to TRBD1 (5 bases). V shed 4 bases and J shed 6 bases, with 19 bases lying between them. CDR1 LNHDA and CDR2 SQIVND come from the germline V gene (reference sequence). The CDR3 loop spans 16 amino acids. CDR3: CASSTDGGVRSQPQHF. In DNA, the CDR3 is TGTGCCAGTAGTACGGACGGGGGGGTGCGCAGTCAGCCCCAGCATTTT.

This clonotype was detected many times. The chain carries TRBV24-1 and TRBJ2-3; tentatively, D is TRBD1 or TRBD2 (6 bases each). Germline assignment: CDR1 KGHDR and CDR2 SFDVKD. The germline V and J ends were trimmed by 3 bases and 0 bases, with 15 bases remaining between them. This CDR3 has 17 amino acids. CDR3 amino acids: CATSDRGHQSSTDTQYF. The CDR3 DNA sequence: TGTGCCACCAGTGATCGGGGGCACCAATCGAGCACAGATACGCAGTATTTT.

This clonotype was found a few times. This rearrangement joins TRBV7-3 to TRBJ1-1; the D is unclear. V lost 3 bases and J 6 bases, leaving 11 bases between the germline ends. Germline V gene data show CDR1 as SGHTA and CDR2 as FQGTGA. The CDR3 covers 13 residues. CDR3 nucleotide sequence: TGTGCCAGCAGCTTCAGCCCCGGTTCTGAAGCTTTCTTT. It yields the protein CASSFSPGSEAFF.

This clonotype was seen at least ten times. The rearrangement uses TRBV7-9 and TRBJ1-5; D remains unclear. The CDR3 covers 15 residues. Per germline, CDR1 SEHNR and CDR2 FQNEAQ (reference sequence). Trimming left V 3 bases short and J 3 bases short, with 12 bases between. In DNA, the CDR3 is TGTGCCAGCAGCTTCGGGGTTGGCTTCAATCAGCCCCAGCATTTT. Encoded protein: CASSFGVGFNQPQHF.

This clonotype was counted ten times or more. The rearrangement uses TRBV6-1 and TRBJ2-3, with D perhaps matching TRBD2 (5 bases). Germline loops: CDR1 MNHNS, CDR2 SASEGT. V lost 5 bases and J 3 bases, leaving 9 bases between the germline ends. CDR3 size: 13 residues. The CDR3 DNA is TGTGCCAGCAGTCGGGATCTGACAGATACGCAGTATTTT. As protein: CASSRDLTDTQYF.

This clonotype has a count of ten or more. V usage is TRBV9 and J usage is TRBJ1-2, with 11 bases matching TRBD1. The V segment lost 5 bases and the J segment 4 bases; nucleotides outside the gene matches: 19. CDR1 and CDR2 from the germline V gene are SGDLS and YYNGEE. The CDR3 has 19 residues. CDR3 sequence reads: CASSRTGAGQGVVGYGYTF. The CDR3 nucleotides read TGTGCCAGCAGTAGAACTGGAGCGGGACAGGGGGTCGTTGGCTATGGCTACACCTTC.

Worth noting for this clonotype: A much larger clone is a single base away; this may be a read error. This rearrangement joins TRBV3-1 to TRBJ1-2; D is undetermined. CDR1 and CDR2 from the germline V gene are LGHDT and YNNKEL (reference sequence). The CDR3 is 13 residues long. In nucleotides, the CDR3 is TGTGCCAGCGGCCAAGGTACCAAGGTCGGCTACACCTTC. It specifies CASGQGTKVGYTF.

This clonotype was observed many times. J is TRBJ2-7 and V is TRBV7-6, with 7 nucleotides matching TRBD2. V gave up 0 bases and J gave up 4 bases; unmatched junction bases: 6. This CDR3 spans 15 amino acids. Germline CDR1 and CDR2: SGHVS and FNYEAQ. The CDR3 nucleotides read TGTGCCAGCAGCTTAGCTTGGGAGGGCCGGTACGAGCAGTACTTC. This codes for CASSLAWEGRYEQYF.

This clonotype was counted many times. The chain employs TRBV20-1 and TRBJ1-2, with 10 bases identical to TRBD1. The junction had 8 bases not matched to a gene; V was cut back by 5 bases and J by 5 bases. The CDR3 spans 14 residues. Germline V CDR1 and CDR2: DFQATT, SNEGSKA (reference sequence). CDR3 DNA: TGCAGTGCTCAAGGGGACAGGGGTTTTTATGGCTACACCTTC. Translating it yields CSAQGDRGFYGYTF.

Remarks on this clonotype: This sequence may be a read error, since a much larger clone differs from it by one base. V is TRBV11-2 and J is TRBJ2-2; 7 positions match TRBD1. This CDR3 spans 16 amino acids. Germline CDR1 reads SGHAT; CDR2 reads FQNNGV. The V segment lost 6 bases and the J segment 5 bases; nucleotides outside the gene matches: 12. In DNA form, the CDR3 reads TGTGCCAGCAGTAACATGGGGACAGTGATGACCGGGGAGCTGTTTTTT. It codes for CASSNMGTVMTGELFF.

In its sample, this clonotype was seen many times. The chain carries TRBV7-9 and TRBJ2-2, with D possibly matching TRBD2 (5 bases). Germline assignment: CDR1 SEHNR and CDR2 FQNEAQ (reference sequence). The V end was cut by 11 bases, the J end by 0 bases, with 13 bases between. This CDR3 spans 14 amino acids. CDR3 sequence reads: CAERADANTGELFF. CDR3 DNA sequence: TGTGCCGAGAGGGCGGACGCGAACACCGGGGAGCTGTTTTTT.

The chain links TRBV10-3 to TRBJ1-2; D gene uncertain. The CDR3 runs 14 residues. V lost 5 bases, J lost 2 bases, and 12 bases lay in between. Per germline, CDR1 ENHRY and CDR2 SYGVKD. The CDR3 reads CAISPQQPNYGYTF. The CDR3, as DNA: TGTGCCATCAGTCCGCAACAGCCCAACTATGGCTACACCTTC.